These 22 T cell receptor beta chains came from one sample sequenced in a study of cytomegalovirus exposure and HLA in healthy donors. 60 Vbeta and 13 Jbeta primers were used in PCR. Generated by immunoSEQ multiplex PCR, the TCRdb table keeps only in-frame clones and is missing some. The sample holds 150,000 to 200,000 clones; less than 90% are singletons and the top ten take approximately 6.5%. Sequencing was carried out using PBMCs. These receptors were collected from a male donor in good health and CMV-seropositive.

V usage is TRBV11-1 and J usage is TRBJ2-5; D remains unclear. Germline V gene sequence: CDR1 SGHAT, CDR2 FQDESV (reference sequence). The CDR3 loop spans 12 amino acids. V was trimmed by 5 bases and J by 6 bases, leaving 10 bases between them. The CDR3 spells CASSQTVKTQYF. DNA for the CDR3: TGTGCCAGCAGCCAAACAGTGAAGACCCAGTACTTC.

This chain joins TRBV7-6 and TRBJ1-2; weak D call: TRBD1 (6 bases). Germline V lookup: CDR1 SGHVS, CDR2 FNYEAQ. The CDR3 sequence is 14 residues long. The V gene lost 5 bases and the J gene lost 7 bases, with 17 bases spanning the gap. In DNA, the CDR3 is TGTGCCAGCAGCAACATACAGGGTGAAGGTGGCTACACCTTC. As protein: CASSNIQGEGGYTF.

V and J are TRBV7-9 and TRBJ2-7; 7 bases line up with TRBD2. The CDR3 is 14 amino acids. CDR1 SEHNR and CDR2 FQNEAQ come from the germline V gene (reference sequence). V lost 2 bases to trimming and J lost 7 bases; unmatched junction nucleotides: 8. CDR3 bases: TGTGCCAGCAGCTTACGGGCGGGAGCGGGAGAGCAGTACTTC. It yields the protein CASSLRAGAGEQYF.

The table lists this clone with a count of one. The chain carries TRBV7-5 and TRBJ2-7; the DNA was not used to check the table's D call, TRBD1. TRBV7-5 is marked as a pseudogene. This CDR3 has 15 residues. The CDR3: CARSPSRGQLYEQYF. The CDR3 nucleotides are TGTGCCAGAAGCCCTTCACGGGGACAACTTTACGAGCAGTACTTC.

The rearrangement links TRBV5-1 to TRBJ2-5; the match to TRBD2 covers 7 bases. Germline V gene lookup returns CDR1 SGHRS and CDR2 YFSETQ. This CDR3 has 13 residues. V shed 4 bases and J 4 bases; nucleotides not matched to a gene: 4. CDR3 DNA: TGCGCCAGCAGCCCGGGAGGCGCAGAGACCCAGTACTTC. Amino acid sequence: CASSPGGAETQYF.

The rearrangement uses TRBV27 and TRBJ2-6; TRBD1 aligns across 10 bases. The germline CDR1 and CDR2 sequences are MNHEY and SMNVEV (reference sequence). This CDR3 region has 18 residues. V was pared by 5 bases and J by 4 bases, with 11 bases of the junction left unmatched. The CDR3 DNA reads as TGTGCCAGCAGTACACCCGGGACAGGGGTCTCAGGGGCCAACGTCCTGACTTTC. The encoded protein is CASSTPGTGVSGANVLTF.

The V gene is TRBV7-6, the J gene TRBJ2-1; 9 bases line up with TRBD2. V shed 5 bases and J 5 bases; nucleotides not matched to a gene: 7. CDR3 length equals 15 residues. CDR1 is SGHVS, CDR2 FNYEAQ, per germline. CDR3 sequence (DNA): TGTGCCAGCAGCCGTAGCGGGAGTCCCCACAATGAGCAGTTCTTC. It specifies CASSRSGSPHNEQFF.

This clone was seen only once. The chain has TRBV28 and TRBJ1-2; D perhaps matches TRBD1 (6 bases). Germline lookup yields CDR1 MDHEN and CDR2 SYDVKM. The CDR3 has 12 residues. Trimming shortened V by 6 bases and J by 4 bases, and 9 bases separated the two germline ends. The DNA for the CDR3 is TGTGCCAGCAGCCCGGACAGCTATGGCTACACCTTC. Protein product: CASSPDSYGYTF.

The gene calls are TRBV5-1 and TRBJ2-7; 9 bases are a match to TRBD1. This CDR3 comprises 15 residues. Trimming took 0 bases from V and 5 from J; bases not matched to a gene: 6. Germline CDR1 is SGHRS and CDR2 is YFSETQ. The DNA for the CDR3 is TGCGCCAGCAGCTTGGAGCCGGGACAGGGAAACGAGCAGTACTTC. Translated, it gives CASSLEPGQGNEQYF.

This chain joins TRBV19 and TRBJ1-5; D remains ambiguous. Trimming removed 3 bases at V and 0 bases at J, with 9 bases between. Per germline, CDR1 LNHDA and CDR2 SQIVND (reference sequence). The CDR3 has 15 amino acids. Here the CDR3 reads CASSIPANSNQPQHF. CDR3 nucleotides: TGTGCCAGTAGTATTCCTGCGAATAGCAATCAGCCCCAGCATTTT. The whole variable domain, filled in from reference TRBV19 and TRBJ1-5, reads DGGITQSPKYLFRKEGQNVTLSCEQNLNHDAMYWYRQDPGQGLRLIYYSQIVNDFQKGDIAEGYSVSREKKESFPLTVTSAQKNPTAFYLCASSIPANSNQPQHFGDGTRLSIL.

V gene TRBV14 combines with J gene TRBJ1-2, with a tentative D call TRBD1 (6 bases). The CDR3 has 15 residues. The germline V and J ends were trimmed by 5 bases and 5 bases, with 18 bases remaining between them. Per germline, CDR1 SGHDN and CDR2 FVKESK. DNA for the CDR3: TGTGCCAGCAGCTTATTCCCGGACAGTTTGTATGGCTACACCTTC. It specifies CASSLFPDSLYGYTF.

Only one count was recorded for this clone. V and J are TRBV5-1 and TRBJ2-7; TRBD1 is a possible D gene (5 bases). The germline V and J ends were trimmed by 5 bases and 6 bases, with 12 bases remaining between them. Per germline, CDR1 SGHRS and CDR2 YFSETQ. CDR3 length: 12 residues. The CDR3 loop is CASRDQGFEQYF. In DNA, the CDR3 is TGCGCCAGCAGAGATCAGGGTTTCGAGCAGTACTTC.

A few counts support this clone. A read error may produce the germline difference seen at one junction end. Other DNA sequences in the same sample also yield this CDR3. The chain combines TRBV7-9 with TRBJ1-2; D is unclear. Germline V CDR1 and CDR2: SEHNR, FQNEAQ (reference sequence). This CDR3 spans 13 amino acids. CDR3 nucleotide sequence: TGCGCCAGTAAGAAGGAACGGGACTATGGCTACACCTTC. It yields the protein CASKKERDYGYTF.

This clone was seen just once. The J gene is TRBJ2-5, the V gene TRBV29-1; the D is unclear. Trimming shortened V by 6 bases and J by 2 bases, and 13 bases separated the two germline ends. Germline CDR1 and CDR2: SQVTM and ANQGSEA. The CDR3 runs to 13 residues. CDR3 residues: CSVRWRFQETQYF. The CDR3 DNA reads TGCAGCGTCCGTTGGCGGTTTCAAGAGACCCAGTACTTC. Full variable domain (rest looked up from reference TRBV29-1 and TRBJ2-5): SAVISQKPSRDICQRGTSLTIQCQVDSQVTMMFWYRQQPGQSLTLIATANQGSEATYESGFVIDKFPISRPNLTFSTLTVSNMSPEDSSIYLCSVRWRFQETQYFGPGTRLLVL.

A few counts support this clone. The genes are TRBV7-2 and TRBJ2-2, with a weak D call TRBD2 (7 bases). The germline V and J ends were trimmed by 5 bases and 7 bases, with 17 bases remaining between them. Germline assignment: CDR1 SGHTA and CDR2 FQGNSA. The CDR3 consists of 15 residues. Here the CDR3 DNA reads TGTGCCAGCAGCCCCCTCACGGGGGGCTTCGGGGAGCTGTTTTTT. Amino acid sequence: CASSPLTGGFGELFF.

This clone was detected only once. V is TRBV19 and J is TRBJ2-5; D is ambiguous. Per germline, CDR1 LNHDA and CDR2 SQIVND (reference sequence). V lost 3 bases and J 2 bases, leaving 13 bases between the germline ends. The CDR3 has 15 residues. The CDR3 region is CASSISPGVQETQYF. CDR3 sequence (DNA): TGTGCCAGTAGTATTAGCCCGGGTGTTCAAGAGACCCAGTACTTC.

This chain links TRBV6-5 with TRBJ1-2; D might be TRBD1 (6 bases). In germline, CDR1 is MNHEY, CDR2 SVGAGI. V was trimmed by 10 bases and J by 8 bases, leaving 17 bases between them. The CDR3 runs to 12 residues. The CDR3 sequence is CATRDIKRGYTF. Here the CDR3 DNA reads TGTGCCACCCGGGACATCAAGCGAGGCTACACCTTC.

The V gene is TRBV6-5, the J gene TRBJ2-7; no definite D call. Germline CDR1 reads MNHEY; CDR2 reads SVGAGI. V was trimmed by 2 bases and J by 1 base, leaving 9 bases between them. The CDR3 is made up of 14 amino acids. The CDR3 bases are TGTGCCAGCAGTTACGTCGGTGCGTCCTACGAGCAGTACTTC. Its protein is CASSYVGASYEQYF.

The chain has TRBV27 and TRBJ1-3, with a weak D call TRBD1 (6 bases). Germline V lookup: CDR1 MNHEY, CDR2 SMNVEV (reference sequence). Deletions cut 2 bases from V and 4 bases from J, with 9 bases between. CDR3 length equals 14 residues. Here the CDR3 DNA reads TGTGCCAGCAGTTTAACAGGGCTAGGAAACACCATATATTTT. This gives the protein CASSLTGLGNTIYF.

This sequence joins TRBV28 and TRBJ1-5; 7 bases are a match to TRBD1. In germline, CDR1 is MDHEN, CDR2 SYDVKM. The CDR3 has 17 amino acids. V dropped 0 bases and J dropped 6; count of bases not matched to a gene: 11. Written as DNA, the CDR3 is TGTGCCAGCAGTTTATGGGCAGGGGGGCGGTTGGTTCAGCCCCAGCATTTT. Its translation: CASSLWAGGRLVQPQHF.

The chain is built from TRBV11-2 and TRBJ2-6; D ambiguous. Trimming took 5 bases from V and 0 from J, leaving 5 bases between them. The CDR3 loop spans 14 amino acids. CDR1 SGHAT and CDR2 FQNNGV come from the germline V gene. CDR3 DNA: TGTGCCAGCAGCGCCTACTCTGGGGCCAACGTCCTGACTTTC. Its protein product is CASSAYSGANVLTF.

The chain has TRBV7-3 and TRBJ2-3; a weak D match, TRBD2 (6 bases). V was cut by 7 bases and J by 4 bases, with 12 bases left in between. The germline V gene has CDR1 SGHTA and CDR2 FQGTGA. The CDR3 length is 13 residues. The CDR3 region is CASKTSLSDTQYF. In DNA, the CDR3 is TGTGCCAGCAAGACTAGTCTATCAGATACGCAGTATTTT. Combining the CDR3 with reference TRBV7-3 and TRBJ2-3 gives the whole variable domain GAGVSQTPSNKVTEKGKYVELRCDPISGHTALYWYRQSLGQGPEFLIYFQGTGAADDSGLPNDRFFAVRPEGSVSTLKIQRTERGDSAVYLCASKTSLSDTQYFGPGTRLTVL.